This T cell receptor beta chain was found in a study of blood T cell repertoires in COVID-19. As for the study in general: COVID-19 samples from acute and convalescent phases originated in the United States, Italy and Spain.

Germline CDR1 and CDR2: MNHEY and SVGEGT. With 2 bases removed from V and 4 bases from J, the gap between germline ends came to 6 bases. The CDR3 is 13 residues long. Assay used: immunoSEQ multiplex PCR; TCRdb lists only in-frame clones, some missing. The sample lists about 60,000 clones; approximately 84% were seen once. Sequencing was carried out using peripheral blood. The TCR comes from a man aged 70 or older with active COVID-19. The J gene is TRBJ1-5, the V gene TRBV6-2 or TRBV6-3; a weak D match, TRBD1 (6 bases). The CDR3 DNA follows: TGTGCCAGCAGTTACCAGGGGAATCAGCCCCAGCATTTT. Protein sequence: CASSYQGNQPQHF.